This TCR beta chain was captured in a study of metastatic and nonmetastatic thyroid tumors. About the study: Where malignant and benign thyroid patients were concerned, repertoires were compared across blood and tumor or nodule tissue.

Overall study findings and caveats: Relative to benign nodules, malignant thyroid tumors were reportedly characterized by significantly elevated TCR beta diversity in blood and tumor.

Original data processing: Researchers built a distant-metastasis classifier for papillary thyroid cancer that drew on CDR3 differences across clinicopathological groups. TCRdb used MiXCR to call clones anew from the PCR reads. The V and J calls and clone size come from TCRdb's table, not from the authors' own analysis. Of over 9,500 clones detected, 27% appear once; the ten largest clones hold roughly a fifth. As for this clone: The target antigen is unknown.

Patients were all untreated before their thyroid surgery. Specimen: tumor tissue. The origin of this receptor is a female donor with papillary thyroid cancer or a benign thyroid nodule (not recorded which). Some clones in this sample may be carry-over from other donors' samples.

The DNA for the CDR3 is TGTGCCAGCAAAGGTCGACTAGCGGGAGATATAGATACGCAGTATTTT. It encodes CASKGRLAGDIDTQYF. V is TRBV28 and J is TRBJ2-3, with 12 positions matching TRBD2. The germline V gene has CDR1 MDHEN and CDR2 SYDVKM. V gave up 7 bases and J gave up 5 bases; unmatched junction bases: 10. There are 16 residues in the CDR3.